Below are 9 T cell receptor beta chains sequenced from a single sample in a study of blood T cells in healthy people across ages. PCR was performed a second time for about 7 to 11 cycles using a sample-barcoded 5' primer and a J-beta primer mix. TCRdb ran MiXCR on the 5' RACE reads and lists one entry per CDR3 protein. The sample carries approximately 1,100,000 distinct CDR3 sequences, 40% to 45% recorded once. The sample was blood. These receptors were obtained from a woman aged 55-69 years in good health.

The chain couples TRBV28 to TRBJ2-1, with 9 bases identical to TRBD1. The CDR3 has 17 residues. The J segment lost 6 bases and the V segment lost 5 bases, leaving 14 bases of the junction unmatched. Germline assignment: CDR1 MDHEN and CDR2 SYDVKM. CDR3 region: CASSATIGNRGLNEQFF. The DNA of the CDR3 is TGTGCCAGCAGTGCAACCATCGGTAACAGGGGGCTCAATGAGCAGTTCTTC. The full variable domain, in which reference TRBV28 and TRBJ2-1 provide the parts outside the CDR3, is DVKVTQSSRYLVKRTGEKVFLECVQDMDHENMFWYRQDPGLGLRLIYFSYDVKMKEKGDIPEGYSVSREKKERFSLILESASTNQTSMYLCASSATIGNRGLNEQFFGPGTRLTVL.

This clonotype has only one observation. The chain recombines TRBV10-3 with TRBJ2-7, with 8 positions matching TRBD2. V lost 2 bases, J lost 2 bases, and 5 bases stayed unmatched. The CDR3 has 15 residues. Germline CDR1 and CDR2: ENHRY and SYGVKD. CDR3 coding DNA: TGTGCCATCAGTGAGAGTAGCGGGACCACCTACGAGCAGTACTTC. Protein product: CAISESSGTTYEQYF.

This chain connects TRBV27 to TRBJ1-5, with a tentative D call TRBD1 (5 bases). CDR1 and CDR2 (germline): MNHEY, SMNVEV (reference sequence). V lost 4 bases and J 14 bases, leaving 21 bases between the germline ends. CDR3 size: 14 residues. Here the CDR3 reads CASSSTPGGIGEHF. As DNA, the CDR3 is TGTGCCAGCAGTTCCACCCCCGGGGGAATAGGAGAGCATTTT.

This clonotype was observed many times. This chain joins TRBV7-2 and TRBJ2-1; D remains unclear. The CDR3 runs to 15 residues. Trimming took 5 bases from V and 0 from J, leaving 11 bases between them. Germline assignment: CDR1 SGHTA and CDR2 FQGNSA. Here the CDR3 DNA reads TGTGCCAGCAGCCTCATGGCGAGCTCCTACAATGAGCAGTTCTTC. Amino acid sequence: CASSLMASSYNEQFF.

The chain has TRBV10-3 and TRBJ2-3; D unresolved. CDR1 is ENHRY, CDR2 SYGVKD, per germline. Trimming took 6 bases from V and 0 from J, leaving 13 bases between them. CDR3 length: 15 amino acids. The CDR3 coding sequence is TGTGCCATCAGGGTTACTGACGCTAGCACAGATACGCAGTATTTT. Its protein is CAIRVTDASTDTQYF.

This clonotype was found a few times. The CDR3 spells CSVTSGLQTYEQYF. The CDR3, as DNA: TGCAGCGTTACTAGCGGCCTTCAAACCTACGAGCAGTACTTC. The chain combines TRBV29-1 with TRBJ2-7; 8 bases fit TRBD2. This CDR3 has 14 residues. CDR1 is SQVTM and CDR2 is ANQGSEA in the germline V gene. The V segment lost 5 bases and the J segment 2 bases; nucleotides outside the gene matches: 8.

With regard to this clonotype: Sequence at one end of the junction differs from germline and may be a read error. V usage is TRBV12-3 or TRBV12-4 and J usage is TRBJ2-2; 10 bases are a match to TRBD2. This CDR3 has 14 amino acids. CDR3 protein: CASSGGLARGELFF. DNA for the CDR3: TGCGCCAGCAGTGGGGGACTAGCGCGCGGGGAGCTGTTTTTT.

J is TRBJ2-5 and V is TRBV20-1; 8 bases are a match to TRBD2. The J call is in doubt because the DNA end fits TRBJ2-7 better. This CDR3 spans 16 amino acids. Germline V gene sequence: CDR1 DFQATT, CDR2 SNEGSKA (reference sequence). Here the CDR3 DNA reads TGCAGTGCTGGAATCCCTAAGGCGGGGGGCTCCTACGAGCAGTACTTC. It codes for CSAGIPKAGGSYEQYF.

This clonotype was seen more than once but under ten times. The CDR3 nucleotides are TGCAGTGCTAAAAAACCAGGCGGGAGGACCTACGAGCAGTACTTC. Amino acids: CSAKKPGGRTYEQYF. V is TRBV20-1 and J is TRBJ2-7, with TRBD2 identical over 8 bases. This CDR3 is built from 15 residues. CDR1 and CDR2 from the germline V gene are DFQATT and SNEGSKA (reference sequence). With 4 bases clipped from V and 2 bases from J, the junction kept 10 bases outside the gene matches.